These 16 T cell receptor beta chains originate from one sample sequenced in a study of blood T cell repertoires in COVID-19. Assay: immunoSEQ multiplex PCR; the TCRdb copy retains only in-frame clones and omits some. The data show 300,000 to 400,000 clones, about nine tenths seen once. The specimen sequenced was peripheral blood. These receptor sequences come from a man under 40 with COVID-19, enrolled during active disease.

The CDR3: CASGNGGDWQYF. In DNA, the CDR3 is TGTGCCAGCGGTAACGGGGGGGACTGGCAGTACTTC. This rearrangement joins TRBV2 to TRBJ2-7; 8 positions agree with TRBD2. Looked up from germline, CDR1 is SNHLY and CDR2 is FYNNEI. J gave up 9 bases and V 8 bases, and 9 bases lay outside the gene matches. The CDR3 is 12 amino acids.

V is TRBV10-3 and J is TRBJ2-1; no reliable D call. Germline V gene sequence: CDR1 ENHRY, CDR2 SYGVKD. This CDR3 contains 12 residues. The ends were cut back, 6 bases at V and 8 bases at J, with 11 bases in the middle. CDR3 DNA: TGTGCCATCAGCGTAAATGGAGATGAGCAGTTCTTC. It translates to CAISVNGDEQFF.

V gene TRBV6-5 combines with J gene TRBJ2-1; possible D gene TRBD1, 6 bases. This CDR3 has 15 amino acids. The ends were cut back, 9 bases at V and 0 bases at J, with 15 bases in the middle. Germline V CDR1 and CDR2: MNHEY, SVGAGI. CDR3: CASTGRLSSYNEQFF. The CDR3 nucleotides are TGTGCCAGTACAGGGCGTTTAAGCTCCTACAATGAGCAGTTCTTC.

J is TRBJ2-7 and V is TRBV7-8, with TRBD2 as a possible D gene (5 bases). Germline V CDR1 and CDR2: SGHVS, FQNEAQ. The CDR3 consists of 13 residues. The ends were cut back, 0 bases at V and 6 bases at J, with 9 bases in the middle. The CDR3 nucleotides are TGTGCCAGCAGCTTAGCGTCGCGGGTCGAGCAGTACTTC. Protein sequence: CASSLASRVEQYF.

The chain uses TRBV3-1 (or the pseudogene TRBV3-2) and TRBJ2-1; 8 positions agree with TRBD1. This CDR3 region has 14 residues. J lost 9 bases, V lost 2 bases, and 6 bases had no gene match. Germline CDR1 and CDR2: LGHDT and YNNKEL (reference sequence). The CDR3 coding sequence is TGTGCCAGCAGCCAAAGCAGGGGGCGGAGTGAGCAGTTCTTC. Amino acid sequence: CASSQSRGRSEQFF.

The chain carries TRBV19 and TRBJ2-7, with D perhaps TRBD1 (6 bases). The CDR3 is made up of 15 amino acids. The germline V gene encodes CDR1 LNHDA and CDR2 SQIVND (reference sequence). Trimming pared 1 base from V and 1 base from J, leaving 11 bases between. In DNA form, the CDR3 reads TGTGCCAGTAGTATAGGGACAGCCGGGTCCTACGAGCAGTACTTC. It encodes CASSIGTAGSYEQYF.

The rearrangement links TRBV2 to TRBJ2-2, with 10 bases matching TRBD1. V lost 3 bases, J lost 4 bases, and 2 bases stayed unmatched. Per the germline V gene, CDR1 is SNHLY and CDR2 is FYNNEI. This CDR3 has 15 amino acids. CDR3 in amino acids: CASSEGTGVTGELFF. DNA for the CDR3: TGTGCCAGCAGTGAGGGGACAGGGGTCACCGGGGAGCTGTTTTTT.

The gene calls are TRBV5-6 and TRBJ1-2, with D tentatively TRBD1 (5 bases). Germline loops: CDR1 SGHDT, CDR2 YYEEEE. The CDR3 runs to 15 residues. Trimming stripped 1 base from V and 8 bases from J, with 18 bases between. The CDR3 coding sequence is TGTGCCAGCAGCTTGTTGGACATATCTCGTTTGGGCTACACCTTC. This encodes CASSLLDISRLGYTF.

In this sample, this clone turned up a few times. The rearrangement joins TRBV18 to TRBJ2-6; no definite D call. V was cut by 2 bases and J by 1 base, with 9 bases left in between. Germline V gene sequence: CDR1 KGHSH, CDR2 LQKENI. The CDR3 runs 16 residues. As DNA, the CDR3 is TGTGCCAGCTCACCATTAAGGCGGTCTGGGGCCAACGTCCTGACTTTC. Translated: CASSPLRRSGANVLTF.

V and J are TRBV6-4 and TRBJ2-3; 8 bases align to TRBD1. V lost 6 bases, J lost 2 bases, and 10 bases stayed unmatched. The germline V gene encodes CDR1 MRHNA and CDR2 SNTAGT. The CDR3 contains 16 residues. CDR3 nucleotides: TGTGCCAGCAGGGCTCCCAGGGGGCGCAACACAGATACGCAGTATTTT. Protein: CASRAPRGRNTDTQYF.

This chain links TRBV5-4 with TRBJ2-7, with 7 bases fitting TRBD1. Germline loops: CDR1 SGHNT, CDR2 YYREEE (reference sequence). Trimming removed 4 bases from V and 7 bases from J; junction bases left unmatched: 14. This CDR3 spans 15 amino acids. The CDR3 spells CASSRQQGTSGEQYF. In nucleotides, the CDR3 is TGTGCCAGCAGCCGGCAACAGGGGACCTCTGGGGAGCAGTACTTC.

The chain employs TRBV5-5 and TRBJ1-1; tentative D call: TRBD1 (6 bases). CDR1 SGHKS and CDR2 YYEKEE come from the germline V gene (reference sequence). With 0 bases removed from V and 5 bases from J, the gap between germline ends came to 14 bases. CDR3 length equals 15 residues. CDR3 coding DNA: TGTGCCAGCAGCTTGGTGGCAGGGGTAGATACTGAAGCTTTCTTT. It codes for CASSLVAGVDTEAFF.

This chain connects TRBV27 to TRBJ2-2; D might be TRBD1 (6 bases). The germline gives CDR1 MNHEY, CDR2 SMNVEV (reference sequence). The CDR3 has 14 amino acids. V was pared by 5 bases and J by 4 bases, with 11 bases between. The CDR3 bases are TGTGCCAGCAGTACCGGACAGTTCACCGGGGAGCTGTTTTTT. Amino acid sequence: CASSTGQFTGELFF.

The chain uses TRBV29-1 and TRBJ1-2; TRBD1 agrees at 7 bases. V shed 6 bases and J 4 bases; nucleotides not matched to a gene: 5. Per the germline V gene, CDR1 is SQVTM and CDR2 is ANQGSEA. This CDR3 contains 12 residues. The CDR3 nucleotides are TGCAGCGTAGACAGGGAAGGCTATGGCTACACCTTC. This sequence encodes CSVDREGYGYTF.

The V and J genes are TRBV5-5 and TRBJ2-3, with TRBD2 matching over 12 bases. Trimming cost V 3 bases and J 5 bases; bases outside gene matches: 4. The CDR3 length is 15 residues. CDR1 and CDR2 (germline): SGHKS, YYEKEE (reference sequence). CDR3 sequence reads: CASSSPGLAGDTQYF. The CDR3 coding sequence is TGTGCCAGCAGCTCACCGGGACTAGCGGGAGATACGCAGTATTTT. Using reference TRBV5-5 and TRBJ2-3 for the parts outside the CDR3, the full variable domain is DAGVTQSPTHLIKTRGQQVTLRCSPISGHKSVSWYQQVLGQGPQFIFQYYEKEERGRGNFPDRFSARQFPNYSSELNVNALLLGDSALYLCASSSPGLAGDTQYFGPGTRLTVL.

The chain carries TRBV19 and TRBJ1-2, with D unresolved. The CDR3 has 13 amino acids. Germline lookup yields CDR1 LNHDA and CDR2 SQIVND (reference sequence). Trimming cost V 5 bases and J 2 bases, with 9 bases left between them. The CDR3 bases are TGTGCCAGTAGTTCCCAGTTAAACTATGGCTACACCTTC. Its translation is CASSSQLNYGYTF. The variable domain in full, completed from reference TRBV19 and TRBJ1-2, reads DGGITQSPKYLFRKEGQNVTLSCEQNLNHDAMYWYRQDPGQGLRLIYYSQIVNDFQKGDIAEGYSVSREKKESFPLTVTSAQKNPTAFYLCASSSQLNYGYTFGSGTRLTVV.